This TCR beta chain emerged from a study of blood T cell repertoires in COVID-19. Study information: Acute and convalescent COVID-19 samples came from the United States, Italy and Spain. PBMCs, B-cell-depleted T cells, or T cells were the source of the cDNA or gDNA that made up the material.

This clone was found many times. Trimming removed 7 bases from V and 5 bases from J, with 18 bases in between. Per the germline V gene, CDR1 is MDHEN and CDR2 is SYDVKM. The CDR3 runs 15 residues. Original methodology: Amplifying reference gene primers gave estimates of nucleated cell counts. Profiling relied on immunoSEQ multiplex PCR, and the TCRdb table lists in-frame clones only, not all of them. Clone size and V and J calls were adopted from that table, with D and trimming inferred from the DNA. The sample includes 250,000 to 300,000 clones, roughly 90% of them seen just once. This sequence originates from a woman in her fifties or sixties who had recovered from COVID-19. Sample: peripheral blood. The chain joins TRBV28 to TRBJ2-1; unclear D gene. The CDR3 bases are TGTGCCAGCACCCTAACGGCAGGTAGGAACAATGAGCAGTTCTTC. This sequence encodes CASTLTAGRNNEQFF.